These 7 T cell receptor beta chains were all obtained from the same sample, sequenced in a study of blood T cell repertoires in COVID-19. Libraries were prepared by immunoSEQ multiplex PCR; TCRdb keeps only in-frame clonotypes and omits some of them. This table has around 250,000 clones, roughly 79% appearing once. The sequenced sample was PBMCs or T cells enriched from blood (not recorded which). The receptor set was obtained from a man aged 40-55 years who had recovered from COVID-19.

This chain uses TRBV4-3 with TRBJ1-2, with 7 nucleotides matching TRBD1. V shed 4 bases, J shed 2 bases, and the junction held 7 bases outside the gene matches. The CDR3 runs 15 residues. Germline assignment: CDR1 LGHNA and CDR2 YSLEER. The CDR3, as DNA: TGCGCCAGCAGCCGCGCCCAGGGGGGAAACTATGGCTACACCTTC. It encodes CASSRAQGGNYGYTF.

CDR3 residues: CASSEGQAAIEAFF. The CDR3 nucleotides read TGTGCCAGCAGCGAGGGACAGGCCGCCATCGAAGCTTTCTTT. The chain is built from TRBV5-4 and TRBJ1-1; 8 bases match TRBD1. The CDR3 runs to 14 residues. The J segment lost 8 bases and the V segment lost 4 bases, leaving 10 bases of the junction unmatched. Germline V CDR1 and CDR2: SGHNT, YYREEE (reference sequence).

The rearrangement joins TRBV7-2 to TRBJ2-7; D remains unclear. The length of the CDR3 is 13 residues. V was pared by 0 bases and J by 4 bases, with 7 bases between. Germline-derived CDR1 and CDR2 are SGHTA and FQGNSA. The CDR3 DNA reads TGTGCCAGCAGCTTAGCGGGCAGGTACGAGCAGTACTTC. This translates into CASSLAGRYEQYF.

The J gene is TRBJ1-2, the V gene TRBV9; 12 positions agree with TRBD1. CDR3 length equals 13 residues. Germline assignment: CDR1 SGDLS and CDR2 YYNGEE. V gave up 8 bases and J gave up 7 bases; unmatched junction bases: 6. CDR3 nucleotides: TGTGCCAGTGCCGGGACAGGGGGCTTTGGCTACACCTTC. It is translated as CASAGTGGFGYTF.

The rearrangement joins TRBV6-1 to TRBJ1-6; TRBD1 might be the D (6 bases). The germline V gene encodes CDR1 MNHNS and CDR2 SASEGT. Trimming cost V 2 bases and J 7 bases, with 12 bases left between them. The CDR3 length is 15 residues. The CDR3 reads CASSEWAGVNSPLHF. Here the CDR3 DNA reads TGTGCCAGCAGTGAATGGGCAGGGGTAAATTCACCCCTCCACTTT.

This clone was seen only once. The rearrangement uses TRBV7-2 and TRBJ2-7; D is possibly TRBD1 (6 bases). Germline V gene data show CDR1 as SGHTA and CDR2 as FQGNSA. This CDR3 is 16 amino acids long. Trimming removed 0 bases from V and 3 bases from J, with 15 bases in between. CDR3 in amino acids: CASSLASGTLIYEQYF. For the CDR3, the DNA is TGTGCCAGCAGCTTAGCTTCCGGGACACTAATCTACGAGCAGTACTTC.

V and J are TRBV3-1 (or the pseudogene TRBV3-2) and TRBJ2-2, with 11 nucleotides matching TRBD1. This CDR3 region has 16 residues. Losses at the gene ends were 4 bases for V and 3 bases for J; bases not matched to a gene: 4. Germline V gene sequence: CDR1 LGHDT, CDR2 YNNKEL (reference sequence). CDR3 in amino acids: CASSPPGQGDTGELFF. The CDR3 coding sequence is TGTGCCAGCAGCCCACCGGGACAGGGGGACACCGGGGAGCTGTTTTTT.